This T cell receptor (beta chain) was sequenced for a study of early T cells in non-severe SARS-CoV-2 infection. Study findings and constraints: Lookups in VDJdb leaned toward anti-spike CD8 responses and missed private and CD4 specificities.

The library protocol tagged individual cDNA molecules with unique molecular identifiers. From the 5' RACE reads, TCRdb called clonotypes with MiXCR, one entry per CDR3 protein. The sample includes about 110,000 distinct CDR3 sequences, about 12% of them seen just once. There are a few counts of this clonotype. What it binds is unknown. CDR1 and CDR2 from the germline V gene are SGHNT and YYREEE (reference sequence). There are 13 residues in the CDR3. V was cut by 3 bases and J by 4 bases, with 10 bases left in between. This receptor was taken from an adult who was a healthcare worker with PCR-confirmed SARS-CoV-2 infection or an uninfected control (not recorded which). The V and J genes are TRBV5-4 and TRBJ1-2; no definite D call. Sequenced sample: whole blood. CDR3 loop: CASSSPTLYGYTF. The DNA of the CDR3 is TGTGCCAGCAGCTCCCCGACGCTCTATGGCTACACCTTC.